The 17 T cell receptor beta chains presented below share a single source sample, sequenced in a study of T-cell reconstitution after alpha-beta-depleted transplantation in children. Preparation of the TCRbeta library involved a method that used unique molecular identifiers. Each CDR3 protein is one row after TCRdb ran MiXCR on the PCR reads. The sample lists approximately 590,000 distinct CDR3 sequences; about 10% were seen once. Material: PBMCs from the stem cell graft donor, obtained from the stem cell graft. These receptors originate from a human donor who donated a stem cell graft to a child with acute myeloid leukemia.

The rearrangement uses TRBV25-1 and TRBJ2-7, with D perhaps matching TRBD1 (6 bases). Germline V gene sequence: CDR1 MGHDK, CDR2 SYGVNS. CDR3 length: 14 amino acids. V lost 4 bases, J lost 5 bases, and 15 bases lay in between. The CDR3 bases are TGTGCCAGCAGTGGGGAACAGGGCCCCGACGAGCAGTACTTC. Encoded protein: CASSGEQGPDEQYF.

This clonotype occurred many times. The chain uses TRBV12-3 or TRBV12-4 and TRBJ2-7; 12 nucleotides line up with TRBD2. The CDR3 totals 16 residues. Trimming removed 6 bases from V and 5 bases from J; junction bases left unmatched: 11. Here the CDR3 DNA reads TGTGCCAGCAGCACCGAACTAGCGGGAGGTCCAGACGAGCAGTACTTC. It yields the protein CASSTELAGGPDEQYF.

The chain combines TRBV29-1 with TRBJ1-2; 11 nucleotides agree with TRBD1. CDR3 length equals 13 residues. V lost 8 bases to trimming and J lost 2 bases; unmatched junction nucleotides: 4. Germline-derived CDR1 and CDR2 are SQVTM and ANQGSEA. DNA for the CDR3: TGCAGCTTAGGACAGGGGGCAAACTATGGCTACACCTTC. Encoded protein: CSLGQGANYGYTF.

This rearrangement joins TRBV6-2 or TRBV6-3 to TRBJ2-2; tentatively, D is TRBD2 (5 bases). CDR3 length equals 16 residues. CDR1 MNHEY and CDR2 SVGEGT come from the germline V gene. The ends were cut back, 5 bases at V and 4 bases at J, with 17 bases in the middle. This CDR3 is CASSPMSSHRTGELFF. DNA for the CDR3: TGTGCCAGCAGTCCTATGTCTAGCCACCGCACCGGGGAGCTGTTTTTT.

The chain carries TRBV29-1 and TRBJ2-7; TRBD1 aligns across 10 bases. V was clipped by 4 bases and J by 4 bases; unmatched bases: 7. Germline V gene lookup returns CDR1 SQVTM and CDR2 ANQGSEA. CDR3 length equals 14 residues. CDR3 residues: CSVGRGQGSYEQYF. The CDR3, as DNA: TGCAGCGTTGGGAGGGGACAGGGGAGTTACGAGCAGTACTTC.

Many counts were recorded for this clonotype. The genes are TRBV6-2 or TRBV6-3 and TRBJ2-2, with unresolved D. The CDR3 is 14 residues long. CDR1 and CDR2 (germline): MNHEY, SVGEGT. V was cut by 8 bases and J by 2 bases, with 12 bases left in between. Here the CDR3 DNA reads TGTGCCAGCTGCTACGGAGTTAACACCGGGGAGCTGTTTTTT. Protein product: CASCYGVNTGELFF.

This clonotype was counted only a few times. The chain is built from TRBV5-6 and TRBJ2-2, with 7 bases fitting TRBD2. Germline CDR1 SGHDT, CDR2 YYEEEE. V lost 5 bases, J lost 11 bases, and 15 bases stayed unmatched. The CDR3 consists of 15 residues. CDR3 in DNA: TGTGCCAGCAGTCCGGACGGGACTATAGGAACAGAGCTGTTTTTT. Protein sequence: CASSPDGTIGTELFF.

V usage is TRBV27 and J usage is TRBJ2-3; TRBD2 matches 8 bases. CDR1 and CDR2 (germline): MNHEY, SMNVEV (reference sequence). V was clipped by 6 bases and J by 1 base; unmatched bases: 18. The CDR3 sequence is 19 residues long. Here the CDR3 DNA reads TGTGCCAGCAGCACCGAAGGCGGGAGGACCGGGCGTGGCACAGATACGCAGTATTTT. Its protein product is CASSTEGGRTGRGTDTQYF.

The chain is built from TRBV7-8 and TRBJ2-1; the match to TRBD2 covers 8 bases. V dropped 5 bases and J dropped 4; count of bases not matched to a gene: 10. Per the germline V gene, CDR1 is SGHVS and CDR2 is FQNEAQ. CDR3 length: 16 amino acids. In DNA form, the CDR3 reads TGTGCCAGCAGCCCCCCTGGGCGGGAGGTTTACAATGAGCAGTTCTTC. Its protein product is CASSPPGREVYNEQFF.

This clonotype was seen more than once but under ten times. The gene calls are TRBV6-5 and TRBJ2-7; perhaps TRBD2 as D (5 bases). This CDR3 region has 14 residues. The V end lost 3 bases, the J end lost 4 bases, and 13 bases lay between the germline ends. Germline CDR1 is MNHEY and CDR2 is SVGAGI. CDR3 sequence (DNA): TGTGCCAGCAGTTATGGGGAGATTTCTTACGAGCAGTACTTC. Translating it yields CASSYGEISYEQYF.

At least ten counts were recorded for this clonotype. The chain recombines TRBV11-2 with TRBJ1-1, with D maybe TRBD1 (6 bases). V lost 3 bases and J lost 2, with 13 bases in between. CDR1 and CDR2 from the germline V gene are SGHAT and FQNNGV. The CDR3 is 15 residues long. CDR3 loop: CASSLYRAINTEAFF. The CDR3 DNA sequence: TGTGCCAGCAGCTTGTACAGGGCAATCAACACTGAAGCTTTCTTT.

The sample holds many counts of this clonotype. The rearrangement uses TRBV12-3 or TRBV12-4 and TRBJ2-7, with 7 bases that match TRBD1. V trimming: 6 bases; J trimming: 4 bases; junction bases outside the gene matches: 6. CDR3 size: 13 residues. CDR3 coding DNA: TGTGCCAGCAGCCGTATACAGGGGTACGAGCAGTACTTC. Translated: CASSRIQGYEQYF.

This clonotype was detected ten times or more. The limits of the CDR3 on the DNA are not certain, so only TCRdb's listed CDR3 is given. V is TRBV12-3 or TRBV12-4 and J is TRBJ2-1; the D call in the table, TRBD1, was not verified against the DNA. From its first to its last residue, the CDR3 has 16 amino acids. The CDR3 spells CASSLGTGRGLNEQFF.

This chain joins TRBV30 and TRBJ2-7; D not resolved. V lost 4 bases and J lost 5, with 15 bases in between. Germline CDR1 and CDR2: GTSNPN and SVGIG (reference sequence). The CDR3 is 13 residues long. The CDR3 DNA reads TGTGCCTGGAAAGGATTGGGTCTACACGAGCAGTACTTC. It is translated as CAWKGLGLHEQYF.

This clonotype has more than one count but fewer than ten. J is TRBJ2-7 and V is TRBV20-1; D gene uncertain. Trimming shortened V by 5 bases and J by 2 bases, and 10 bases separated the two germline ends. The length of the CDR3 is 12 residues. Germline-derived CDR1 and CDR2 are DFQATT and SNEGSKA (reference sequence). CDR3 sequence reads: CSAGVTAYEQYF. CDR3 bases: TGCAGTGCTGGGGTCACGGCCTACGAGCAGTACTTC.

This rearrangement joins TRBV20-1 to TRBJ2-4; perhaps TRBD1 as D (6 bases). From germline, CDR1 is DFQATT and CDR2 SNEGSKA (reference sequence). Between the trimmed V and J ends, which lost 0 bases and 6 bases, there was a span of 15 bases. This CDR3 is 15 amino acids long. CDR3 loop: CSARDRGWTANIQYF. In nucleotides, the CDR3 is TGCAGTGCTAGAGATCGGGGCTGGACAGCAAACATTCAGTACTTC.

The chain has TRBV29-1 and TRBJ2-4; D perhaps matches TRBD1 (6 bases). CDR1 and CDR2 (germline): SQVTM, ANQGSEA. The CDR3 sequence is 17 residues long. CDR3 protein: CTRARTETSPAKNIQYF. In DNA, the CDR3 is TGCACCCGAGCCCGGACAGAGACCTCTCCGGCCAAAAACATTCAGTACTTC.